The 17 T cell receptor beta chains listed next were all sequenced from one sample in a study of cytomegalovirus exposure and HLA in healthy donors. 13 Jbeta primers and 60 Vbeta primers were used for the PCR. Assay used: immunoSEQ multiplex PCR; TCRdb lists only in-frame clones, some missing. The sample has under 110,000 clones, around 74% seen once. The sample was PBMCs. Receptors were obtained from a woman between 40 and 50 years old in good health and CMV-seronegative.

The CDR3 here is CASSLAGGPGDEQFF. The CDR3 bases are TGTGCCAGCAGTTTAGCGGGAGGGCCAGGCGATGAGCAGTTCTTC. V and J are TRBV28 and TRBJ2-1, with 9 bases fitting TRBD2. V lost 2 bases and J lost 8; bases outside the gene matches: 7. CDR1 and CDR2 from the germline V gene are MDHEN and SYDVKM. The CDR3 loop spans 15 amino acids.

This chain connects TRBV6-6 to TRBJ2-3; D ambiguous. V gave up 5 bases and J gave up 0 bases, with 12 bases separating them. Germline CDR1 reads MNHNY; CDR2 reads SVGAGI (reference sequence). This CDR3 is built from 15 residues. DNA for the CDR3: TGTGCCAGCAGTACGACTCGTAGGAGCACAGATACGCAGTATTTT. Translating gives CASSTTRRSTDTQYF.

The gene calls are TRBV28 and TRBJ2-3; 8 nucleotides line up with TRBD2. The CDR3 extends over 16 amino acids. Germline-derived CDR1 and CDR2 are MDHEN and SYDVKM. The trim removed 7 bases at V and 5 bases at J, leaving 14 bases unmatched. CDR3 loop: CASKPPRGGAGDTQYF. The CDR3 bases are TGTGCCAGCAAACCCCCCCGGGGGGGGGCGGGAGATACGCAGTATTTT.

The chain is built from TRBV30 and TRBJ1-4; 7 nucleotides align to TRBD1. The CDR3 extends over 15 amino acids. Germline-derived CDR1 and CDR2 are GTSNPN and SVGIG (reference sequence). V gave up 4 bases and J gave up 0 bases; unmatched junction bases: 5. The CDR3 region has the DNA TGTGCCTGGACCTCCGGACAGGCAACTAATGAAAAACTGTTTTTT. Amino acid sequence: CAWTSGQATNEKLFF.

The V call is TRBV29-1, the J call TRBJ2-3; TRBD2 agrees at 10 bases. The germline gives CDR1 SQVTM, CDR2 ANQGSEA. Trimming took 1 base from V and 4 from J; bases not matched to a gene: 2. This CDR3 has 14 residues. CDR3 DNA sequence: TGCAGCGTTGAAGGACTAGCGGGTCCAGATACGCAGTATTTT. Its translation is CSVEGLAGPDTQYF.

The rearrangement links TRBV7-9 to TRBJ1-6; maybe TRBD1 (6 bases). CDR1 and CDR2 from the germline V gene are SEHNR and FQNEAQ (reference sequence). The CDR3 covers 15 residues. V gave up 4 bases and J gave up 10 bases, with 17 bases separating them. CDR3 amino acids: CASSSGAGGGSPLHF. CDR3 bases: TGTGCCAGCAGCTCTGGGGCAGGTGGGGGCTCACCCCTCCACTTT.

The CDR3 protein is CASSSITAAGNTIYF. The CDR3 DNA is TGTGCCAGCAGTTCAATAACAGCAGCTGGAAACACCATATATTTT. The chain employs TRBV6-6 and TRBJ1-3, with D uncertain. This CDR3 is built from 15 residues. V was shortened by 4 bases and J by 2 bases, with 12 bases between the two germline ends. The germline gives CDR1 MNHNY, CDR2 SVGAGI (reference sequence).

The V gene is TRBV7-3, the J gene TRBJ2-3, with TRBD2 identical over 10 bases. The CDR3 covers 14 residues. Per the germline V gene, CDR1 is SGHTA and CDR2 is FQGTGA. Germline trimming cut 5 bases from V and 3 bases from J; bases unmatched to any gene: 2. The CDR3 here is CASSETSGTDTQYF. The CDR3 nucleotides read TGTGCCAGCAGCGAGACTAGCGGGACAGATACGCAGTATTTT.

This clone turned up a few times. The chain has TRBV4-1 and TRBJ2-1; D is unresolved. V lost 3 bases, J lost 5 bases, and 17 bases lay in between. The CDR3 runs 16 residues. Germline CDR1 MGHRA, CDR2 YSYEKL. DNA for the CDR3: TGCGCCAGCAGCCACCCCGGCCGCGGTTTCCACAATGAGCAGTTCTTC. This codes for CASSHPGRGFHNEQFF.

CDR3 amino acids: CASSPGLAGGPQETQYF. The DNA for the CDR3 is TGCGCCAGCAGCCCGGGACTAGCGGGGGGCCCTCAAGAGACCCAGTACTTC. This chain connects TRBV5-1 to TRBJ2-5, with 15 bases aligning to TRBD2. Trimming cost V 4 bases and J 2 bases; bases outside gene matches: 6. The CDR3 spans 17 residues. Germline CDR1 and CDR2: SGHRS and YFSETQ. The entire variable domain, with the rest obtained from reference TRBV5-1 and TRBJ2-5, is as follows: KAGVTQTPRYLIKTRGQQVTLSCSPISGHRSVSWYQQTPGQGLQFLFEYFSETQRNKGNFPGRFSGRQFSNSRSEMNVSTLELGDSALYLCASSPGLAGGPQETQYFGPGTRLLVL.

The chain is built from TRBV7-9 and TRBJ2-2, with D tentatively TRBD1 (7 bases). CDR3 length: 17 residues. CDR1 is SEHNR, CDR2 FQNEAQ, per germline (reference sequence). Trimming cost V 6 bases and J 4 bases, with 21 bases left between them. The CDR3 sequence is CASRALAGQRSTGELFF. For the CDR3, the DNA is TGTGCCAGCAGAGCCTTGGCGGGACAGAGGAGCACCGGGGAGCTGTTTTTT.

This chain connects TRBV9 to TRBJ2-1, with TRBD2 matching over 9 bases. CDR1 and CDR2 (germline): SGDLS, YYNGEE. J was trimmed by 2 bases and V by 3 bases; bases with no gene match: 6. The CDR3 sequence is 16 residues long. CDR3 DNA: TGTGCCAGCAGCGCAGCGGGAGGATTTCCCTACAATGAGCAGTTCTTC. Its translation is CASSAAGGFPYNEQFF.

The rearrangement links TRBV5-4 to TRBJ2-1; 13 bases are shared with TRBD2. The CDR3 is 16 amino acids. V dropped 4 bases and J dropped 4; count of bases not matched to a gene: 5. The V gene's germline CDR1 is SGHNT and CDR2 YYREEE (reference sequence). CDR3: CASSPGLAGAYNEQFF. CDR3 nucleotides: TGTGCCAGCAGCCCAGGACTAGCGGGAGCGTACAATGAGCAGTTCTTC.

This clone was seen only a few times. The genes are TRBV5-1 and TRBJ1-1, with D possibly being TRBD1 (5 bases). Germline CDR1 is SGHRS and CDR2 is YFSETQ. V lost 0 bases, J lost 1 base, and 7 bases lay in between. CDR3 length: 14 residues. CDR3 sequence reads: CASSLAGGNTEAFF. Written as DNA, the CDR3 is TGCGCCAGCAGCTTGGCCGGGGGGAACACTGAAGCTTTCTTT.

The chain is built from TRBV10-3 and TRBJ2-1, with 7 bases that match TRBD2. Per germline, CDR1 ENHRY and CDR2 SYGVKD. The CDR3 consists of 16 residues. V shed 4 bases, J shed 3 bases, and the junction held 9 bases outside the gene matches. The CDR3 nucleotides are TGTGCCATCAGTGGCCTAGCGGCGCCCCTCTACAATGAGCAGTTCTTC. This codes for CAISGLAAPLYNEQFF.

The chain employs TRBV28 and TRBJ2-3; 11 bases map to TRBD2. The length of the CDR3 is 18 residues. The V segment lost 3 bases and the J segment 9 bases; nucleotides outside the gene matches: 17. Germline CDR1 and CDR2: MDHEN and SYDVKM. CDR3 sequence (DNA): TGTGCCAGCAGTTTTCATAGCGGGAGGGACAGCCTCTACACCACGCAGTATTTT. Protein sequence: CASSFHSGRDSLYTTQYF.

This chain links TRBV6-5 with TRBJ1-1; weak D call: TRBD1 (5 bases). Trimming left V 7 bases short and J 1 base short, with 16 bases between. The CDR3 covers 15 residues. Germline-derived CDR1 and CDR2 are MNHEY and SVGAGI. The CDR3 loop reads CASTWAGRANTEAFF. CDR3 bases: TGTGCCAGCACCTGGGCAGGGAGGGCGAACACTGAAGCTTTCTTT.